This T cell receptor beta chain came from a study of human T cells and chemical hapten exposure. Stated time point: pre-sensitization, week 0. Described treatment: therapeutic diphenylcyclopropenone sensitization with weekly scalp DPC. Germline CDR1 DFQATT, CDR2 SNEGSKA (reference sequence). V gave up 3 bases and J gave up 4 bases; unmatched junction bases: 3. This CDR3 comprises 14 residues. TCRdb re-derived calls from the RACE reads in MiXCR, one entry per CDR3 protein. This table holds fewer than 300,000 distinct CDR3 sequences, approximately 8.6% found once. Ten or more counts support this clonotype. Antigen unknown. Study findings and constraints: The study found expanded TCRs formed significantly more large CDR3 similarity clusters than controls.

The chain combines TRBV20-1 with TRBJ2-1; TRBD2 aligns across 10 bases. This specimen was whole blood, taken in connection with sensitization to the hapten diphenylcyclopropenone (DPC). The receptor was derived from a woman aged 40-49 years with alopecia areata. Some clones in this sample may be carry-over from other donors' samples. CDR3 protein: CSARYSGGYNEQFF. CDR3 nucleotide sequence: TGCAGTGCTAGGTATAGCGGGGGGTACAATGAGCAGTTCTTC.